This TCR beta chain was captured in a study of low-dose radiotherapy and immunotherapy resistance in tumors. Study details: Cohort 1 patients were irradiated with 0.5 Gy fractions every 2 weeks to 6.5 Gy total. Intravenous cyclophosphamide 200 mg/m2 was given every two weeks, one day before radiation and immunotherapy.

Time point denoted: after trial treatment. Treatment here: LDRT plus nivolumab, ipilimumab, low-dose cyclophosphamide and aspirin (RACIN trial). Along with nivolumab and ipilimumab, donors received aspirin, low-dose cyclophosphamide and low-dose radiotherapy. TRAV- and TRBV-specific primers were used for first-strand cDNA, which covered alpha and beta chains. PCR amplification of the TCRs was performed with Phusion for 20 to 25 PCR cycles, and it relied on a constant-region primer together with a V-primer adapter. TCRdb redid the calling of the reads with MiXCR, one entry per CDR3 protein. The data show more than 90,000 distinct CDR3 sequences, around 21% seen once. In its sample, this clonotype was seen many times. Trimming cost V 8 bases and J 3 bases, with 23 bases left between them. Germline CDR1 MNHEY, CDR2 SVGEGT. CDR3 length: 16 residues.

V gene TRBV6-2 or TRBV6-3 combines with J gene TRBJ2-7, with D possibly being TRBD1 or TRBD2 (5 bases each). This receptor was taken from a male donor with prostate cancer. This material consisted of PBMCs, taken after low-dose radiotherapy plus immunotherapy. Here the CDR3 reads CASQRVTEGPRYEQYF. CDR3 coding DNA: TGTGCCAGCCAGAGGGTAACCGAGGGACCGCGCTACGAGCAGTACTTC.